The sequence of this TCR beta chain was determined in a study of Ad26.COV2.S vaccination and SARS-CoV-2 variants. For the study at large: Recipients of Ad26.COV2.S got it intramuscularly, once or twice 56 days apart.

Here immunoSEQ multiplex PCR was the method, and the copy in TCRdb shows in-frame clones only, minus some. The table includes some 370,000 clones, 83% detected once. The CDR3 spans 15 residues. Germline V gene sequence: CDR1 SGHKS, CDR2 YYEKEE (reference sequence). Deletions cut 4 bases from V and 7 bases from J, with 20 bases between. The treatment was: over 15 received Ad26.COV2.S at low or high dose, single or two shots; about five received placebo; per-sample allocation not given. Material that was analyzed had been drawn on day 63 after the first vaccine or placebo injection. Material: peripheral blood, obtained in a trial of Ad26.COV2.S vaccine versus placebo. The source of this sequence is a person aged 18 to 65 who received the Ad26.COV2.S COVID-19 vaccine or a placebo. V usage is TRBV5-5 and J usage is TRBJ1-2; perhaps TRBD1 as D (6 bases). CDR3: CASSRPGGAGSGYTF. DNA of the CDR3: TGTGCCAGCAGCCGCCCCGGGGGCGCCGGGAGTGGCTACACCTTC.